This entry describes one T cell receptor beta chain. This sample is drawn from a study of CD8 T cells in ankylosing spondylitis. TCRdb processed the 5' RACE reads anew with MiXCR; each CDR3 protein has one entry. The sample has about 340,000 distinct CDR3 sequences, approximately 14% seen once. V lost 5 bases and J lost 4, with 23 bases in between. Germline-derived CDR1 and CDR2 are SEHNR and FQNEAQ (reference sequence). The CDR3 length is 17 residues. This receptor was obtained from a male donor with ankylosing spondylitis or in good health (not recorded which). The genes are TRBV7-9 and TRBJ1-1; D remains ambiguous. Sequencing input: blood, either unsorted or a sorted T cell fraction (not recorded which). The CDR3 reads CASSQGLGYGVSTEAFF. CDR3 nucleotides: TGTGCCAGCAGCCAAGGGCTCGGGTACGGGGTGAGCACTGAAGCTTTCTTT.